This T cell receptor (beta chain) was recorded in a study of blood T cells in healthy people across ages. Study results and limitations: Long-lived and aged donors differed, with more naive CD4+ cells and higher diversity in the long-lived.

Germline values: CDR1 SGDLS, CDR2 YYNGEE. CDR3 length equals 15 residues. Trimming removed 4 bases from V and 3 bases from J; junction bases left unmatched: 7. With respect to this clonotype: The antigen is undetermined.

Each sample used at least 6 million PBMCs. Sample-barcoded 5' priming and a J-beta primer mix drove a second PCR of about 6 to 12 cycles. Through a template-switch adaptor with 12 random nucleotides, each cDNA molecule received a tag. Researchers report that each sample yielded at least 2.5 million CDR3-containing paired-end reads. TCRdb analysed the 5' RACE reads with MiXCR anew, one entry per CDR3 protein. The profile covers more than 800,000 distinct CDR3 sequences, with roughly 26% appearing a single time and 15% to 20% taken by the ten largest. Sample: blood. The chain has TRBV9 and TRBJ2-3; 8 nucleotides agree with TRBD2. This TCR came from a woman of 80 years or more in good health. The chain's CDR3 is CASSPRASGTDTQYF. DNA for the CDR3: TGTGCCAGCAGCCCACGGGCTAGCGGGACAGATACGCAGTATTTT. The complete variable domain, with remaining parts taken from reference TRBV9 and TRBJ2-3, reads DSGVTQTPKHLITATGQRVTLRCSPRSGDLSVYWYQQSLDQGLQFLIQYYNGEERAKGNILERFSAQQFPDLHSELNLSSLELGDSALYFCASSPRASGTDTQYFGPGTRLTVL.